This note documents a single T cell receptor beta chain sequence. Only in-frame clones appear in the TCRdb table, and some are missing; sequencing was by immunoSEQ multiplex PCR. The table has over 2 million clones, 90% to 95% seen once; the top ten hold under 0.15%. These data originate in a study of shared clonotypes between healthy human individuals. Study-wide background: The plates for each donor numbered three CD4 naive, three CD4 memory, two CD8 naive and one CD8 memory.

CD4+ cells underwent separation, giving CD45RA+ naive and CD45RA-negative memory subsets. The germline CDR1 and CDR2 sequences are MNHEY and SVGAGI. The ends lost 5 bases at V and 3 bases at J; junction bases unmatched: 6. This CDR3 has 15 amino acids. The specimen was naive CD4+ T cells sorted from blood. Subset of the sample: CD45RA+ positively selected. The chain joins TRBV6-5 to TRBJ2-3; 9 nucleotides match TRBD1. The receptor's source is a man between 18 and 29 years old in good health. The CDR3 reads CASSPGTGWTDTQYF. DNA for the CDR3: TGTGCCAGCAGTCCCGGGACAGGGTGGACAGATACGCAGTATTTT.